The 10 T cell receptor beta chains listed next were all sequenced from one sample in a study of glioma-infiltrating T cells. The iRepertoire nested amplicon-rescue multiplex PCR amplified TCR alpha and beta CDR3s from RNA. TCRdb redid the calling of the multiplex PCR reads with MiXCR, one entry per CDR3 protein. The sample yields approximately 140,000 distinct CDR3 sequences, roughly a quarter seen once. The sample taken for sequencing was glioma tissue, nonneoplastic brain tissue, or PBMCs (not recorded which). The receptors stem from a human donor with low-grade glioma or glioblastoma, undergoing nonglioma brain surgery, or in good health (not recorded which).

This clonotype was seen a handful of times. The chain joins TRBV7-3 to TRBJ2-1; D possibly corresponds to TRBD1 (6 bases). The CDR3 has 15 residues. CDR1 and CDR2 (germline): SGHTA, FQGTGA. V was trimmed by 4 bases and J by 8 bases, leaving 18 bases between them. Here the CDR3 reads CASSSQGGPRDEQFF. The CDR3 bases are TGTGCCAGCAGCTCCCAAGGGGGACCCAGGGATGAGCAGTTCTTC.

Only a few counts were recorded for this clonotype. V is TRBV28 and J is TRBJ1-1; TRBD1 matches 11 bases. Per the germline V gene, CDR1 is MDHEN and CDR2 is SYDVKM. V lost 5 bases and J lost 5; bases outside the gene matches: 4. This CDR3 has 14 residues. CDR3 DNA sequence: TGTGCCAGCAGTAAGGACAGGGGGCATACTGAAGCTTTCTTT. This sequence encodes CASSKDRGHTEAFF.

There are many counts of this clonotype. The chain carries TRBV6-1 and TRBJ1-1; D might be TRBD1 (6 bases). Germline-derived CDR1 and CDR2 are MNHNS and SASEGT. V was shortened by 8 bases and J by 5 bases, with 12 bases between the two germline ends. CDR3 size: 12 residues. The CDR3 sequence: CASAQGRTEAFF. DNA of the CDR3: TGTGCCAGCGCCCAGGGGAGGACTGAAGCTTTCTTT.

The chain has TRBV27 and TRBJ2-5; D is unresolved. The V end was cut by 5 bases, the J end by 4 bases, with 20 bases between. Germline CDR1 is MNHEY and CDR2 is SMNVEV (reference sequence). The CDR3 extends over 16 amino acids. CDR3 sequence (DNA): TGTGCCAGCAGTCCGATCAGACGTGGTTTCTTAGAGACCCAGTACTTC. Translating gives CASSPIRRGFLETQYF.

For the CDR3, the DNA is TGTGCCAGCACCGACAGGCACCCGAACACTGAAGCTTTCTTT. Protein sequence: CASTDRHPNTEAFF. This chain joins TRBV6-2 or TRBV6-3 and TRBJ1-1; a possible D gene is TRBD1 (6 bases). Trimming took 7 bases from V and 1 from J, leaving 13 bases between them. Germline lookup yields CDR1 MNHEY and CDR2 SVGEGT. The CDR3 is 14 amino acids.

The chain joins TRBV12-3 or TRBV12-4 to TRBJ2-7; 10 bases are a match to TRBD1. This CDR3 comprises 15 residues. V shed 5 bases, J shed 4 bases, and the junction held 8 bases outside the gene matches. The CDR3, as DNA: TGTGCCAGCAGTCCCGACAGGGGGCGCGGATACGAGCAGTACGTC. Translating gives CASSPDRGRGYEQYV.

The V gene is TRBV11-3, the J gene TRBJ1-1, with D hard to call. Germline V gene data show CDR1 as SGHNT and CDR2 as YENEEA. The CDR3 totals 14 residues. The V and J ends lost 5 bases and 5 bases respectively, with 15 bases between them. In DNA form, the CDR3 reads TGTGCCAGCAGCCCTCGCCCCGTCCTGACTGAAGCTTTCTTT. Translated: CASSPRPVLTEAFF.

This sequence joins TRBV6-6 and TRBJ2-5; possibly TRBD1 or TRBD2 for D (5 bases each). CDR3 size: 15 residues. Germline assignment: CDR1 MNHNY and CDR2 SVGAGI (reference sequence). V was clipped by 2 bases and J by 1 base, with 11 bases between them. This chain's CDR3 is CASSYAGSPQETQYF. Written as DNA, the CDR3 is TGTGCCAGCAGTTACGCAGGGAGTCCCCAAGAGACCCAGTACTTC.

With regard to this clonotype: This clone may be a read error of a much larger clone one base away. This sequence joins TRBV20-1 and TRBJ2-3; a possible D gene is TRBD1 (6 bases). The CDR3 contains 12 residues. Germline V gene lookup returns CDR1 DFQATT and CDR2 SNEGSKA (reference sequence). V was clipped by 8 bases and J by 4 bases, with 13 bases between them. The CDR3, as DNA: TGCAGTTCGTCCAGGGGAGCAGATACGCAGTATTTT. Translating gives CSSSRGADTQYF.

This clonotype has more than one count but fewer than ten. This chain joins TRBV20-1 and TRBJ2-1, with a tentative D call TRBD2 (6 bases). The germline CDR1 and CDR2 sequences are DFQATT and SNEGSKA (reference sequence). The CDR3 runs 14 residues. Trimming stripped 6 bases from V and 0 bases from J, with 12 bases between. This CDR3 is CSAPDGSSYNEQFF. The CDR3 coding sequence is TGCAGTGCCCCGGACGGGAGCTCCTACAATGAGCAGTTCTTC.